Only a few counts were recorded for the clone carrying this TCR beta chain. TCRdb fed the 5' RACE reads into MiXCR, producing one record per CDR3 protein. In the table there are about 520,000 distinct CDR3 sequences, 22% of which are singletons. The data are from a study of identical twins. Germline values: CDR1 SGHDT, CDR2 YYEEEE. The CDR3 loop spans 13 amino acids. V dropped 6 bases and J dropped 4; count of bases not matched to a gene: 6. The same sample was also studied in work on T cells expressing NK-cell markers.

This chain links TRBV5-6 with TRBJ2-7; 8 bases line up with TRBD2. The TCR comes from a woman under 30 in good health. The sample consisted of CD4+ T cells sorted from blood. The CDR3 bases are TGTGCCAGCACCCTAGCGGGTATTTACGAGCAGTACTTC. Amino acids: CASTLAGIYEQYF.